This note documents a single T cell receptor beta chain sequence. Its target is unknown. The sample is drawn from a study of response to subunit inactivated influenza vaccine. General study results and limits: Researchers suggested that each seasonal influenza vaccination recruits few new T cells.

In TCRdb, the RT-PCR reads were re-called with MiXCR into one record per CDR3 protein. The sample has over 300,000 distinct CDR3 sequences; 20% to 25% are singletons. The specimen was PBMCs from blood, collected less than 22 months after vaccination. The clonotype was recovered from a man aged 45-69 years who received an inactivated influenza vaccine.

The CDR3 reads CASSVGGQLEQFF. CDR3 DNA: TGTGCCAGCAGCGTCGGGGGGCAGCTTGAGCAGTTCTTC. The genes are TRBV2 and TRBJ2-1, with D possibly TRBD2 on 7 matching bases. CDR3 length: 13 amino acids. Germline V gene data show CDR1 as SNHLY and CDR2 as FYNNEI. V was shortened by 6 bases and J by 9 bases, with 15 bases between the two germline ends.